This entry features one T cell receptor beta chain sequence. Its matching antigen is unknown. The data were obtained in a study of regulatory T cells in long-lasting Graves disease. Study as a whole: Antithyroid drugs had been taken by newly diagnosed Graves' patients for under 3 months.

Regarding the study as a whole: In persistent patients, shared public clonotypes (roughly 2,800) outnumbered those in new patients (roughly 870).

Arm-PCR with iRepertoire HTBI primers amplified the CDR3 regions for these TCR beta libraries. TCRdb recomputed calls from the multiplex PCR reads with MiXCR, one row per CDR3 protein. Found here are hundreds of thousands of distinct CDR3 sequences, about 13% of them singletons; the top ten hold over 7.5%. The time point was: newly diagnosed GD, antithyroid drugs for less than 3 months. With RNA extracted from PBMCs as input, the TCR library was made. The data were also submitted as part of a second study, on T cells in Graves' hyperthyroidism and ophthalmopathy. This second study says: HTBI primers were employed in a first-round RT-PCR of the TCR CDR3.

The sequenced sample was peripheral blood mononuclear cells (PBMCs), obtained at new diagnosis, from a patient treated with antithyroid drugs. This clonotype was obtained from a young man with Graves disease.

CDR3 amino acids: CSANAGLVDSTDTQYF. The CDR3 region has the DNA TGCAGTGCTAACGCTGGACTAGTGGACAGCACAGATACGCAGTATTTT. This chain links TRBV20-1 with TRBJ2-3; 7 bases are shared with TRBD2. There are 16 residues in the CDR3. Trimming removed 4 bases from V and 0 bases from J; junction bases left unmatched: 10. CDR1 and CDR2 from the germline V gene are DFQATT and SNEGSKA (reference sequence).